One sample yielded the 15 T cell receptor beta chains listed below, sequenced in a study of tumor-infiltrating lymphocytes in primary liver carcinoma. Synthesis of TCR beta cDNA was carried out from 450 to 500 ng total RNA with a constant-region primer. Nested multiplex PCR, run for three rounds with slightly modified ARM-PCR, yielded TCR beta libraries. Rounds one and two of PCR, each of roughly 10 cycles, were primed with TRBV1-TRBV30 forward primers and a C-beta reverse primer. TCRdb re-analysed the multiplex PCR reads in MiXCR, keeping a single row per CDR3 protein. The sample lists about 120,000 distinct CDR3 sequences, 65% to 75% occurring once. The source material, about 18-31 mg of unsorted bulk tissue, was used to co-extract RNA and DNA. The source material was tumor-adjacent normal liver tissue. These receptors originate from an older woman with primary liver carcinoma and hepatitis B virus infection.

Concerning this clonotype: The missing conserved phenylalanine or tryptophan at the end of this CDR3 makes a read error likely. This chain connects TRBV4-2 to TRBJ2-2, with D perhaps matching TRBD1 (6 bases). Trimming shortened V by 4 bases and J by 7 bases, and 16 bases separated the two germline ends. Germline loops: CDR1 LGHNA, CDR2 YNFKEQ. CDR3 length: 15 residues. CDR3 sequence reads: CASSRGREVIGELFL. In nucleotides, the CDR3 is TGTGCCAGCAGCCGGGGGCGCGAGGTAATCGGGGAGCTGTTTCTT.

Of note for this clonotype: Since a much larger clone is just one base distant, this may be a read error. The conserved closing phenylalanine or tryptophan is absent in this CDR3, likely reflecting a read error. The chain combines TRBV5-1 with TRBJ2-2, with 9 bases that match TRBD2. The CDR3 is made up of 15 amino acids. V was pared by 5 bases and J by 7 bases, with 9 bases of the junction left unmatched. Germline lookup yields CDR1 SGHRS and CDR2 YFSETQ. CDR3 in DNA: TGCGCCAGCAGTCCGGGACTAGCCATTGGCGGGGAGCTGTTTCTT. Amino acids: CASSPGLAIGGELFL.

This chain connects TRBV29-1 to TRBJ2-1; perhaps TRBD1 as D (6 bases). CDR1 is SQVTM and CDR2 is ANQGSEA in the germline V gene. CDR3 size: 12 residues. This chain's CDR3 is CNVGGQRNEWFF. CDR3 bases: TGCAACGTCGGTGGACAGCGAAATGAGTGGTTCTTC.

Worth noting for this clonotype: The junction departs from germline at one end; a sequencing error may be responsible. This chain links TRBV6-5 with TRBJ1-1; 8 positions agree with TRBD1. The CDR3 covers 14 residues. CDR1 and CDR2 from the germline V gene are MNHEY and SVGAGI. DNA for the CDR3: TGTGCCGGCAGATATCAGACAGGGGTTTCTGAACCTTTCTTT. It translates to CAGRYQTGVSEPFF.

As concerns this clonotype: Germline and junction disagree at one end, which may indicate a read error. The chain recombines TRBV11-2 with TRBJ2-1, with D maybe TRBD2 (5 bases). This CDR3 contains 15 residues. The germline gives CDR1 SGHAT, CDR2 FQNNGV. The CDR3 DNA is TGTGCCAGCAGATTAACGCAGCGTGACTACAATGAACAGTTCTTC. Translating gives CASRLTQRDYNEQFF.

Comments on this clonotype: One end of the junction fails to match germline, which may point to a read error. The gene calls are TRBV25-1 and TRBJ1-1; D unresolved. The CDR3 runs 12 residues. The V gene's germline CDR1 is MGHDK and CDR2 SYGVNS. CDR3 loop: CARSEVGPEGFF. As DNA, the CDR3 is TGTGCCAGGAGTGAGGTTGGGCCTGAAGGTTTCTTT.

Concerning this clonotype: A read error may produce the germline difference seen at one junction end. Here the CDR3 DNA reads TGTGCTAGCAGCGGTAGGCTGTGGTCGATCGGGGAGCTGTTTTTT. Its translation is CASSGRLWSIGELFF. This chain joins TRBV11-3 and TRBJ2-2, with a weak D call TRBD2 (5 bases). This CDR3 contains 15 residues. Per germline, CDR1 SGHNT and CDR2 YENEEA.

This clonotype was counted between two and nine times. The chain has TRBV2 and TRBJ2-1; TRBD2 matches 16 bases. This CDR3 comprises 18 residues. The germline V gene encodes CDR1 SNHLY and CDR2 FYNNEI. Trimming took 5 bases from V and 0 from J; bases not matched to a gene: 4. CDR3 nucleotide sequence: TGTGCCAGCAGTCGGGGACTAGCGGGAGGGGGCTCCTACAATGAGCAGTTCTTC. Its protein is CASSRGLAGGGSYNEQFF.

Only a few counts were recorded for this clonotype. It may be a read error: a sequence one base away is much more abundant. The chain links TRBV5-1 to TRBJ1-2; 9 bases agree with TRBD1. This CDR3 contains 15 residues. The junction had 6 bases not matched to a gene; V was cut back by 4 bases and J by 2 bases. Germline values: CDR1 SGHRS, CDR2 YFSETQ. The CDR3 DNA sequence: TGCGCCAGCAGCCAAAACAGGGGGCAAAACTATGGCTACACCTTC. It specifies CASSQNRGQNYGYTF.

Comment on this clonotype: The CDR3 does not close with the conserved phenylalanine or tryptophan, likely indicating a read error. The chain employs TRBV4-2 and TRBJ1-6; no firm D call. Germline values: CDR1 LGHNA, CDR2 YNFKEQ. The CDR3 loop spans 15 amino acids. V dropped 2 bases and J dropped 7 bases, with 12 bases sitting between them. CDR3: CASSQKAIRNSPLHV. In DNA, the CDR3 is TGTGCCAGCAGCCAAAAAGCGATTAGAAATTCACCCCTCCACGTT.

Concerning this clonotype itself: At one of its ends the junction is not consistent with the germline gene, which may arise from a read error. This sequence joins TRBV4-2 and TRBJ1-5; 9 bases fit TRBD1. Germline V CDR1 and CDR2: LGHNA, YNFKEQ. This CDR3 is 17 amino acids long. The CDR3 sequence is CAGSQDSTGTGKQPQHF. As DNA, the CDR3 is TGTGCCGGCAGTCAAGACTCGACCGGGACAGGGAAACAGCCCCAGCATTTT.

Notes on this clonotype: The CDR3 does not end in the conserved phenylalanine or tryptophan, so this is likely a read error. The chain links TRBV11-2 to TRBJ2-7; the D gene is possibly TRBD2 (6 bases). CDR3 size: 14 residues. Germline assignment: CDR1 SGHAT and CDR2 FQNNGV. This CDR3 is CASSVWGVSYEQYL. In DNA, the CDR3 is TGTGCCAGCAGCGTGTGGGGGGTCTCCTACGAACAGTACCTC.

About this clonotype itself: A much more abundant neighbour one base away suggests this may be a read error. The rearrangement joins TRBV28 to TRBJ1-2; 7 bases map to TRBD1. The CDR3 runs to 14 residues. Germline CDR1 is MDHEN and CDR2 is SYDVKM. The CDR3 nucleotides are TGTGCCAGCAGTCTGGACAGGCCCCCGTATGGCCACACCTTC. Its protein product is CASSLDRPPYGHTF.

In the case of this clonotype: A clone one base away is much larger, so this may be a read error. CDR3 nucleotides: TGTGCCACCAGTGATTCAGCGGGATGGCCGAGAGATACGCAGTATTTT. As protein: CATSDSAGWPRDTQYF. The gene calls are TRBV24-1 and TRBJ2-3; 7 bases are a match to TRBD2. This CDR3 has 16 residues. Germline V gene data show CDR1 as KGHDR and CDR2 as SFDVKD. J lost 5 bases, V lost 2 bases, and 9 bases had no gene match.

In regard to this clonotype: One end of the junction is discordant with germline, which a read error may explain. This chain uses TRBV4-1 with TRBJ2-7; TRBD1 is a possible D gene (6 bases). CDR1 MGHRA and CDR2 YSYEKL come from the germline V gene. The CDR3 has 15 residues. The CDR3: CANSQLTGISYEQYF. CDR3 nucleotides: TGCGCCAACAGCCAACTCACAGGGATTTCCTACGAGCAGTATTTC.